Below are 32 T cell receptor beta chains sequenced from a single sample in a study of chemoradiotherapy in HPV16-positive cancers. The assay was immunoSEQ multiplex PCR, and TCRdb's table has in-frame clones only and misses some. In the table there are more than 2,000 clones, about 86% of which are singletons. Sequences were derived from tumor tissue, sampled from a patient who underwent chemoradiotherapy. These TCRs come from a human donor with HPV-associated anogenital cancer.

The chain has TRBV23-1 and TRBJ1-5; TRBD1 is a possible D gene (5 bases). TRBV23-1 is given ORF status, its function remaining uncertain. Trimming stripped 3 bases from V and 0 bases from J, with 18 bases between. CDR3 length: 18 amino acids. CDR3: CASSQVDRSKGSNQPQHF. The DNA for the CDR3 is TGCGCCAGCAGTCAGGTCGACAGATCCAAGGGTAGCAATCAGCCCCAGCATTTT.

The V gene is TRBV18, the J gene TRBJ2-7; TRBD1 matches at 9 bases. The CDR3 consists of 13 residues. CDR1 and CDR2 from the germline V gene are KGHSH and LQKENI. The trim removed 5 bases at V and 3 bases at J, leaving 2 bases unmatched. CDR3 in amino acids: CASSKGQGYEQYF. The CDR3 DNA follows: TGTGCCAGCTCAAAGGGACAGGGCTACGAGCAGTACTTC.

This chain connects TRBV19 to TRBJ1-2, with TRBD1 matching 11 bases. After removal of 5 bases from V and 2 bases from J, the junction contained 4 bases not matched to a gene. This CDR3 contains 15 residues. The germline V gene encodes CDR1 LNHDA and CDR2 SQIVND (reference sequence). CDR3 region: CASSRTGGRNYGYTF. The CDR3 nucleotides read TGTGCCAGTAGTCGGACAGGGGGCCGGAACTATGGCTACACCTTC.

The chain has TRBV7-3 and TRBJ2-5; 10 nucleotides align to TRBD1. V was clipped by 5 bases and J by 5 bases; unmatched bases: 8. Looked up from germline, CDR1 is SGHTA and CDR2 is FQGTGA. The CDR3 length is 15 residues. The CDR3 spells CASSKGDRGGETQYF. DNA of the CDR3: TGTGCCAGCAGCAAGGGGGACAGGGGTGGGGAGACCCAGTACTTC.

The chain combines TRBV7-2 with TRBJ2-3, with D perhaps TRBD2 (6 bases). CDR1 is SGHTA, CDR2 FQGNSA, per germline. Trimming took off 4 bases at V and 4 bases at J, with 9 bases between the two ends. This CDR3 is built from 13 residues. In nucleotides, the CDR3 is TGTGCCAGCAGCTCCAGACTAGCAGATACGCAGTATTTT. Translating gives CASSSRLADTQYF.

This chain uses TRBV19 with TRBJ1-3; the D gene is possibly TRBD1 (6 bases). With 8 bases removed from V and 4 bases from J, the gap between germline ends came to 18 bases. Germline V gives CDR1 LNHDA, CDR2 SQIVND (reference sequence). CDR3 length: 15 residues. This chain's CDR3 is CASRPLTGAGNTIYF. The CDR3 nucleotides are TGTGCCAGTCGACCGTTGACAGGTGCGGGAAACACCATATATTTT.

The chain recombines TRBV6-1 with TRBJ1-1; TRBD1 matches at 7 bases. CDR1 and CDR2 (germline): MNHNS, SASEGT. V was clipped by 7 bases and J by 1 base; unmatched bases: 9. The CDR3 loop spans 15 amino acids. CDR3 residues: CASIKGAGSNTEAFF. Here the CDR3 DNA reads TGTGCCAGCATCAAGGGGGCAGGCTCGAACACTGAAGCTTTCTTT.

The rearrangement links TRBV7-6 to TRBJ1-1; TRBD1 agrees at 8 bases. The trim removed 0 bases at V and 2 bases at J, leaving 17 bases unmatched. Germline CDR1 is SGHVS and CDR2 is FNYEAQ. The CDR3 spans 20 residues. CDR3 protein: CASSLAPSPKGQVLNTEAFF. Here the CDR3 DNA reads TGTGCCAGCAGCTTAGCCCCATCCCCCAAGGGACAGGTTTTAAACACTGAAGCTTTCTTT.

The chain links TRBV7-8 to TRBJ1-2; D not certain. The CDR3 runs to 8 residues. CDR1 and CDR2 (germline): SGHVS, FQNEAQ. The V end lost 2 bases, the J end lost 13 bases, and 2 bases lay between the germline ends. In DNA form, the CDR3 reads TGTGCCAGCAGCTTAACCACCTTC. Translation: CASSLTTF.

Only a few counts were recorded for this clone. The V and J genes are TRBV30 and TRBJ1-3; no firm D call. Between the trimmed V and J ends, which lost 3 bases and 0 bases, there was a span of 3 bases. The CDR3 is 12 residues long. In germline, CDR1 is GTSNPN, CDR2 SVGIG (reference sequence). CDR3 nucleotides: TGTGCCTGGAGCAGCTCTGGAAACACCATATATTTT. The encoded protein is CAWSSSGNTIYF.

This clone was seen once. V usage is TRBV6-1 and J usage is TRBJ1-6, with D maybe TRBD1 (5 bases). Per germline, CDR1 MNHNS and CDR2 SASEGT. The CDR3 is made up of 17 amino acids. Trimming pared 2 bases from V and 5 bases from J, leaving 16 bases between. The CDR3 nucleotides are TGTGCCAGCAGTGAATACTGGAGGGGAGGTAATAATTCACCCCTCCACTTT. Translation gives CASSEYWRGGNNSPLHF.

The chain joins TRBV19 to TRBJ1-1; D is uncertain. Germline lookup yields CDR1 LNHDA and CDR2 SQIVND (reference sequence). The CDR3 length is 15 residues. The V and J ends lost 0 bases and 6 bases respectively, with 14 bases between them. In nucleotides, the CDR3 is TGTGCCAGTAGTATAGATCTGAGTCTTTTCGCTGAAGCTTTCTTT. Translation gives CASSIDLSLFAEAFF.

The gene calls are TRBV6-5 and TRBJ2-7; 9 bases are shared with TRBD1. The V and J ends lost 6 bases and 7 bases, in that order; junction bases with no gene match: 7. Germline CDR1 reads MNHEY; CDR2 reads SVGAGI. The CDR3 sequence is 13 residues long. CDR3 loop: CASRLRQGGEQYF. DNA of the CDR3: TGTGCCAGCAGACTTCGACAGGGGGGGGAGCAGTACTTC.

This sequence joins TRBV7-9 and TRBJ2-1; TRBD1 matches 9 bases. Trimming removed 4 bases from V and 2 bases from J; junction bases left unmatched: 9. Germline V gene lookup returns CDR1 SEHNR and CDR2 FQNEAQ (reference sequence). The CDR3 runs to 17 residues. CDR3 amino acids: CASSSNHRGHAYNEQFF. The CDR3 nucleotides read TGTGCCAGCAGCTCCAACCACAGGGGGCACGCCTACAATGAGCAGTTCTTC.

Only one count was recorded for this clone. The chain combines TRBV5-6 with TRBJ2-1; a possible D gene is TRBD1 (6 bases). V lost 4 bases to trimming and J lost 7 bases, with 12 bases between them. Germline CDR1 SGHDT, CDR2 YYEEEE. The CDR3 is made up of 13 amino acids. CDR3 coding DNA: TGTGCCAGCAGCGTGCAGGGGCAGAATGAGCAGTTCTTC. Translating gives CASSVQGQNEQFF.

This clone was counted between two and nine times. This chain uses TRBV9 with TRBJ2-1, with 12 bases matching TRBD2. Germline V gives CDR1 SGDLS, CDR2 YYNGEE. The CDR3 has 16 residues. V lost 1 base, J lost 8 bases, and 7 bases stayed unmatched. CDR3: CASSVLLAGGPHEQFF. CDR3 coding DNA: TGTGCCAGCAGCGTACTTCTAGCGGGAGGGCCCCATGAGCAGTTCTTC.

The chain recombines TRBV13 with TRBJ2-5; either TRBD1 or TRBD2 may supply D (6 bases each). V dropped 6 bases and J dropped 4 bases, with 18 bases sitting between them. The CDR3 covers 15 residues. Germline V gene lookup returns CDR1 PRHDT and CDR2 FYEKMQ (reference sequence). The CDR3 reads CASRPLGGSGETQYF. The CDR3 DNA is TGTGCCAGCAGGCCGCTGGGGGGCTCGGGAGAGACCCAGTACTTC.

The rearrangement links TRBV19 to TRBJ1-2; 9 bases agree with TRBD1. Germline V CDR1 and CDR2: LNHDA, SQIVND (reference sequence). The CDR3 is made up of 13 amino acids. V dropped 6 bases and J dropped 8; count of bases not matched to a gene: 7. The CDR3 loop reads CASSPGQGRGYTF. Here the CDR3 DNA reads TGTGCCAGTAGCCCCGGACAGGGGCGAGGCTACACCTTC.

This sequence joins TRBV5-6 and TRBJ2-1; the D gene is possibly TRBD2 (5 bases). Between the trimmed V and J ends, which lost 1 base and 6 bases, there was a span of 14 bases. Germline CDR1 and CDR2: SGHDT and YYEEEE. This CDR3 is built from 15 residues. The CDR3 is CASSLMGSESNEQFF. The CDR3 DNA reads as TGTGCCAGCAGCTTGATGGGTAGCGAAAGCAATGAGCAGTTCTTC.

The V call is TRBV5-6, the J call TRBJ2-5; D is perhaps TRBD2 (6 bases). Germline V lookup: CDR1 SGHDT, CDR2 YYEEEE. The V and J ends lost 1 base and 1 base respectively, with 14 bases between them. This CDR3 comprises 16 residues. CDR3 nucleotide sequence: TGTGCCAGCAGCTTGACAGGCACTAGCTTCCAAGAGACCCAGTACTTC. Translation: CASSLTGTSFQETQYF.

The chain employs TRBV5-5 and TRBJ1-5, with TRBD1 matching 8 bases. V was clipped by 5 bases and J by 4 bases; unmatched bases: 8. This CDR3 region has 15 residues. Germline V gene lookup returns CDR1 SGHKS and CDR2 YYEKEE (reference sequence). Here the CDR3 DNA reads TGTGCCAGCAGTCGTGACAGGGGTTCAAATCAGCCCCAGCATTTT. Protein product: CASSRDRGSNQPQHF.

The chain has TRBV6-1 and TRBJ1-6; possibly TRBD1 for D (5 bases). CDR1 is MNHNS and CDR2 is SASEGT in the germline V gene. Trimming took off 7 bases at V and 8 bases at J, with 18 bases between the two ends. This CDR3 is built from 15 residues. The CDR3 DNA is TGTGCCAGCACCCCCCAGAGGGGAGGTGATTCACCCCTCCACTTT. It is translated as CASTPQRGGDSPLHF.

The chain carries TRBV5-1 and TRBJ1-2, with TRBD1 identical over 7 bases. Germline CDR1 and CDR2: SGHRS and YFSETQ. V gave up 3 bases and J gave up 6 bases; unmatched junction bases: 17. The CDR3 runs to 17 residues. The CDR3 region is CASSSLPGGTVLNGYTF. The CDR3 DNA reads as TGCGCCAGCAGCTCCCTGCCCGGAGGGACAGTTTTAAATGGCTACACCTTC.

The chain links TRBV28 to TRBJ2-1; 7 nucleotides match TRBD2. CDR1 is MDHEN and CDR2 is SYDVKM in the germline V gene. The V and J ends lost 8 bases and 4 bases, in that order; junction bases with no gene match: 2. CDR3 size: 12 residues. The chain's CDR3 is CASGGGYNEQFF. As DNA, the CDR3 is TGTGCCAGCGGGGGGGGTTACAATGAGCAGTTCTTC.

The chain is built from TRBV2 and TRBJ1-6; possibly TRBD1 for D (6 bases). The CDR3 is 10 amino acids. Per the germline V gene, CDR1 is SNHLY and CDR2 is FYNNEI. V lost 9 bases and J lost 9, with 6 bases in between. The chain's CDR3 is CARQGSPLHF. DNA of the CDR3: TGTGCCAGACAGGGTTCACCCCTCCACTTT.

The chain joins TRBV4-1 to TRBJ1-3; D gene uncertain. This CDR3 spans 14 amino acids. Germline V lookup: CDR1 MGHRA, CDR2 YSYEKL. Deletions cut 1 base from V and 0 bases from J, with 4 bases between. CDR3 sequence reads: CASSQGHSGNTIYF. The CDR3 DNA sequence: TGCGCCAGCAGCCAAGGACACTCTGGAAACACCATATATTTT.

This clone was counted a single time. V is TRBV27 and J is TRBJ1-5; tentatively, D is TRBD1 (6 bases). The ends were cut back, 7 bases at V and 11 bases at J, with 21 bases in the middle. Per the germline V gene, CDR1 is MNHEY and CDR2 is SMNVEV (reference sequence). The CDR3 totals 14 residues. In nucleotides, the CDR3 is TGTGCCAGCACCCCGACAGGCGGGCAAGGGGCCCAGCATTTT. It yields the protein CASTPTGGQGAQHF.

This rearrangement joins TRBV15 to TRBJ2-2; 7 nucleotides align to TRBD2. V lost 2 bases and J lost 2; bases outside the gene matches: 5. In germline, CDR1 is LNHNV, CDR2 YYDKDF (reference sequence). The CDR3 consists of 16 residues. The CDR3 nucleotides are TGTGCCACCAGCAGAAGCGCGGGGGAAAACACCGGGGAGCTGTTTTTT. It codes for CATSRSAGENTGELFF.

A word on this clone: At one of its ends the junction is not consistent with the germline gene, which may arise from a read error. V is TRBV7-7 and J is TRBJ2-3; 7 nucleotides align to TRBD2. Germline CDR1 reads SSHAT; CDR2 reads FNYEAQ (reference sequence). The CDR3 extends over 14 amino acids. This CDR3 is CASSRAGITDTQYF. CDR3 bases: TGTGCTAGCAGTAGAGCGGGAATCACAGATACGCAGTATTTT.

Only one count was recorded for this clone. The gene calls are TRBV7-2 and TRBJ2-1; D remains unclear. The CDR3 is 15 residues long. Trimming shortened V by 11 bases and J by 4 bases, and 21 bases separated the two germline ends. In germline, CDR1 is SGHTA, CDR2 FQGNSA. The CDR3 loop reads CASNPFLTPYNEQFF. The CDR3 nucleotides are TGTGCCTCTAATCCGTTTCTCACCCCTTACAATGAGCAGTTCTTC.

The genes are TRBV19 and TRBJ2-1, with 11 bases that match TRBD2. This CDR3 is 16 amino acids long. Germline assignment: CDR1 LNHDA and CDR2 SQIVND (reference sequence). Trimming removed 6 bases from V and 4 bases from J; junction bases left unmatched: 8. CDR3 region: CASRPTSGALYNEQFF. CDR3 coding DNA: TGTGCCAGTAGACCGACTAGCGGGGCCCTTTACAATGAGCAGTTCTTC.

This chain connects TRBV6-5 to TRBJ1-4; tentative D call: TRBD1 (5 bases). V lost 6 bases, J lost 7 bases, and 15 bases lay in between. The germline CDR1 and CDR2 sequences are MNHEY and SVGAGI. The CDR3 has 14 amino acids. CDR3 nucleotides: TGTGCCAGCAGGTCCGGGGCCGTCGGTGAAAAACTGTTTTTT. Its translation is CASRSGAVGEKLFF.